The present entry profiles one T cell receptor beta chain with its context. RNA extraction and reverse transcription yielded cDNA as sequencing template. Clones were sequenced by immunoSEQ multiplex PCR, and TCRdb holds only the in-frame ones, with some missing. Of 95,000 to 120,000 clones in the sample, roughly 64% were seen once. This specimen belongs to a study of CD8+ T cells in alopecia areata. This CDR3 has 13 amino acids. Per the germline V gene, CDR1 is SGDLS and CDR2 is YYNGEE. Trimming took 3 bases from V and 10 from J; bases not matched to a gene: 6. This chain joins TRBV9 and TRBJ2-3; 9 bases line up with TRBD2. Sequenced sample: CD8+ T cells sorted from blood. The source is a human donor in good health. CDR3 sequence reads: CASSDGGGAPQYF. CDR3 in DNA: TGTGCCAGCAGCGACGGCGGGGGGGCTCCGCAGTATTTT.